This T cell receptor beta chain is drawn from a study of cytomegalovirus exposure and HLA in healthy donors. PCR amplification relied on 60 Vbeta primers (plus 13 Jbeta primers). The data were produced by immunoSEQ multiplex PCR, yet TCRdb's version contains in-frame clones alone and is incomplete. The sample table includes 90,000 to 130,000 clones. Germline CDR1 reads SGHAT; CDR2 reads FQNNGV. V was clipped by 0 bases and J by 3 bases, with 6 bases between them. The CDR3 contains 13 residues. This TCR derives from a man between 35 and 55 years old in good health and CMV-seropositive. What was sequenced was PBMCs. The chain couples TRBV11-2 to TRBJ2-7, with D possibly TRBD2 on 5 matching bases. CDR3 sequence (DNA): TGTGCCAGCAGCTTAGATAGCGTCTACGAGCAGTACTTC. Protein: CASSLDSVYEQYF.